The 30 T cell receptor beta chains below come from one sample, sequenced in a study of identical twins. TCRdb re-called the 5' RACE reads through MiXCR, storing one row per CDR3 protein. Here the sample spans hundreds of thousands of distinct CDR3 sequences, around 5.7% being singletons. The specimen was naive T cells sorted from blood. Receptors were obtained from a man between 18 and 35 years old in good health.

This clonotype was seen at least ten times. The chain combines TRBV20-1 with TRBJ1-6; no definite D call. The CDR3 is 16 amino acids. Deletions cut 0 bases from V and 6 bases from J, with 15 bases between. Germline V gives CDR1 DFQATT, CDR2 SNEGSKA (reference sequence). Here the CDR3 DNA reads TGCAGTGCTAGAGATCCAGTGGTCGGGAGTAATTCACCCCTCCACTTT. It encodes CSARDPVVGSNSPLHF.

This clonotype was counted at least ten times. The chain uses TRBV4-3 and TRBJ2-7; D not certain. V was trimmed by 4 bases and J by 0 bases, leaving 16 bases between them. Germline values: CDR1 LGHNA, CDR2 YSLEER. This CDR3 spans 16 amino acids. This CDR3 is CASSLKIGQNSYEQYF. The CDR3 DNA reads as TGCGCCAGCAGCCTTAAGATAGGCCAAAACTCCTACGAGCAGTACTTC.

This clonotype was observed a few times. The chain is built from TRBV20-1 and TRBJ1-2, with TRBD1 as a possible D gene (5 bases). Trimming pared 0 bases from V and 6 bases from J, leaving 14 bases between. CDR3 length equals 14 residues. Germline values: CDR1 DFQATT, CDR2 SNEGSKA (reference sequence). CDR3 sequence (DNA): TGCAGTGCTAGAGATCTTCCCAGGGAAGATGGCTACACCTTC. It yields the protein CSARDLPREDGYTF.

This clonotype has just a few counts. The CDR3 DNA is TGTGCCAGCAGCCAGAGCCTACAGGGCAATACGCAGTATTTT. Its protein product is CASSQSLQGNTQYF. V and J are TRBV3-1 and TRBJ2-3, with a weak D call TRBD1 (6 bases). Germline V gene data show CDR1 as LGHDT and CDR2 as YNNKEL (reference sequence). Trimming cost V 3 bases and J 7 bases, with 14 bases left between them. The length of the CDR3 is 14 residues.

The V gene is TRBV5-1, the J gene TRBJ1-4, with TRBD1 as a possible D gene (5 bases). The CDR3 is 14 amino acids. The germline CDR1 and CDR2 sequences are SGHRS and YFSETQ. Trimming left V 4 bases short and J 8 bases short, with 15 bases between. The CDR3: CASSTTPQGEKLFF. CDR3 DNA: TGCGCCAGCAGCACGACACCCCAGGGCGAAAAACTGTTTTTT.

This clonotype has at least ten counts. The chain combines TRBV29-1 with TRBJ2-3, with D uncertain. The CDR3 runs 13 residues. Germline CDR1 is SQVTM and CDR2 is ANQGSEA. V lost 0 bases and J lost 2, with 6 bases in between. CDR3 in DNA: TGCAGCGTTGAAGACTACCTCACAGATACGCAGTATTTT. Protein: CSVEDYLTDTQYF.

J is TRBJ2-2 and V is TRBV14, with D hard to call. This CDR3 region has 15 residues. CDR1 is SGHDN, CDR2 FVKESK, per germline. V lost 1 base, J lost 4 bases, and 10 bases lay in between. CDR3 residues: CASSQADRPTGELFF. CDR3 sequence (DNA): TGTGCCAGCAGCCAAGCTGACCGGCCCACCGGGGAGCTGTTTTTT.

This clonotype was seen repeatedly, ten times or more. The V and J genes are TRBV6-1 and TRBJ2-3, with TRBD2 as a possible D gene (5 bases). In germline, CDR1 is MNHNS, CDR2 SASEGT. The CDR3 is 13 residues long. The V end was cut by 6 bases, the J end by 3 bases, with 10 bases between. The CDR3 reads CASRETSTDTQYF. For the CDR3, the DNA is TGTGCCAGCAGGGAAACTAGTACAGATACGCAGTATTTT.

This clonotype occurred many times. The chain carries TRBV29-1 and TRBJ2-3, with D tentatively TRBD2 (6 bases). The germline V gene encodes CDR1 SQVTM and CDR2 ANQGSEA. This CDR3 is 13 amino acids long. The germline V and J ends were trimmed by 7 bases and 2 bases, with 13 bases remaining between them. The CDR3 spells CSAAGSPTDTQYF. The CDR3 DNA reads TGCAGCGCTGCGGGATCACCCACAGATACGCAGTATTTT.

The chain has TRBV7-8 and TRBJ2-7; D unclear. Germline loops: CDR1 SGHVS, CDR2 FQNEAQ. V lost 0 bases and J lost 6, with 9 bases in between. This CDR3 region has 13 residues. The CDR3 coding sequence is TGTGCCAGCAGCTTAGCTGGGGTAAGCGAGCAGTACGTC. Encoded protein: CASSLAGVSEQYV.

There are a few counts of this clonotype. The chain carries TRBV4-1 and TRBJ1-5; D ambiguous. Germline values: CDR1 MGHRA, CDR2 YSYEKL. CDR3 length: 17 amino acids. Trimming left V 1 base short and J 1 base short, with 14 bases between. The CDR3 protein is CASSQVPATSSNQPQHF. In DNA form, the CDR3 reads TGCGCCAGCAGCCAAGTTCCAGCAACCTCCAGCAATCAGCCCCAGCATTTT.

On this clonotype itself: A much larger clone differs from this one at a single base, so this may be a read error. The rearrangement joins TRBV12-3 or TRBV12-4 to TRBJ1-1, with D uncertain. This CDR3 has 14 amino acids. The CDR3 is CVSRSGLVNTEAFF. The CDR3 DNA follows: TGTGTCAGCCGGAGCGGGTTAGTGAACACTGAAGCTTTCTTT.

In this sample, this clonotype turned up many times. V is TRBV12-3 or TRBV12-4 and J is TRBJ2-1, with 9 bases matching TRBD1. The CDR3 runs 14 residues. V lost 6 bases to trimming and J lost 8 bases; unmatched junction nucleotides: 8. Here the CDR3 reads CASSQGQGMHEQFF. In nucleotides, the CDR3 is TGTGCCAGCAGCCAGGGACAGGGTATGCATGAGCAGTTCTTC.

The table lists this clonotype with a few counts. The rearrangement joins TRBV4-1 to TRBJ2-1, with 8 bases identical to TRBD1. The length of the CDR3 is 15 residues. V lost 8 bases and J lost 0; bases outside the gene matches: 6. The germline CDR1 and CDR2 sequences are MGHRA and YSYEKL. The chain's CDR3 is CASEGTGGSYNEQFF. CDR3 nucleotides: TGCGCCAGCGAGGGTACAGGGGGCTCCTACAATGAGCAGTTCTTC.

A few counts support this clonotype. V is TRBV27 and J is TRBJ2-7, with TRBD1 matching 9 bases. This CDR3 is 13 amino acids long. The trim removed 7 bases at V and 6 bases at J, leaving 7 bases unmatched. CDR1 and CDR2 from the germline V gene are MNHEY and SMNVEV (reference sequence). The CDR3 here is CASTGTGSFEQYF. The CDR3 DNA sequence: TGTGCCAGCACCGGGACAGGGTCTTTCGAGCAGTACTTC.

This clonotype was seen a few times. This chain connects TRBV29-1 to TRBJ2-1, with 11 bases identical to TRBD2. Germline values: CDR1 SQVTM, CDR2 ANQGSEA. CDR3 size: 14 residues. V dropped 7 bases and J dropped 5; count of bases not matched to a gene: 7. In DNA, the CDR3 is TGCAGCGCTTTGACTAGCGGGACCAACAATGAGCAGTTCTTC. It translates to CSALTSGTNNEQFF.

The sample holds a few counts of this clonotype. V usage is TRBV5-6 and J usage is TRBJ2-3; D is ambiguous. Deletions cut 3 bases from V and 3 bases from J, with 8 bases between. The CDR3 is made up of 13 amino acids. CDR1 and CDR2 (germline): SGHDT, YYEEEE. The CDR3 coding sequence is TGTGCCAGCAGCTACACCCGGACAGATACGCAGTATTTT. Protein sequence: CASSYTRTDTQYF.

V is TRBV7-2 and J is TRBJ2-7, with a possible D match to TRBD1 (5 bases). This CDR3 region has 14 residues. V gave up 4 bases and J gave up 2 bases, with 12 bases separating them. The germline CDR1 and CDR2 sequences are SGHTA and FQGNSA. CDR3 sequence reads: CASSSQQVTYEQYF. Here the CDR3 DNA reads TGTGCCAGCAGCTCCCAACAGGTAACCTACGAGCAGTACTTC.

As for this clonotype: Relative to the germline gene, one junction end is altered; a read error may explain this. V is TRBV7-2 and J is TRBJ2-7; TRBD2 matches 10 bases. CDR3 length: 16 amino acids. The germline gives CDR1 SGHTA, CDR2 FQGNSA. CDR3 nucleotides: TGTGCCAGCAGCTTAACCCAAGCGGGAGGGACCTACCAGCAGTACTTC. Translation gives CASSLTQAGGTYQQYF.

This clonotype appeared a few times. The chain joins TRBV5-1 to TRBJ2-1; no firm D call. V gave up 4 bases and J gave up 0 bases, with 14 bases separating them. The CDR3 contains 16 residues. Germline CDR1 is SGHRS and CDR2 is YFSETQ. The CDR3 loop is CASSRQTVSSYNEQFF. DNA for the CDR3: TGCGCCAGCAGCCGTCAAACCGTAAGCTCCTACAATGAGCAGTTCTTC. Supplemented by reference TRBV5-1 and TRBJ2-1, the full variable domain reads KAGVTQTPRYLIKTRGQQVTLSCSPISGHRSVSWYQQTPGQGLQFLFEYFSETQRNKGNFPGRFSGRQFSNSRSEMNVSTLELGDSALYLCASSRQTVSSYNEQFFGPGTRLTVL.

This clonotype was seen many times. The chain employs TRBV9 and TRBJ2-5; D not resolved. From germline, CDR1 is SGDLS and CDR2 YYNGEE. Trimming cost V 1 base and J 1 base, with 8 bases left between them. CDR3 length: 14 residues. CDR3 sequence reads: CASSVTPGQETQYF. Written as DNA, the CDR3 is TGTGCCAGCAGCGTAACCCCCGGCCAAGAGACCCAGTACTTC.

This clonotype was observed many times. The chain recombines TRBV5-6 with TRBJ2-2; 7 nucleotides agree with TRBD1. The V and J ends lost 5 bases and 3 bases, in that order; junction bases with no gene match: 7. Germline V gene sequence: CDR1 SGHDT, CDR2 YYEEEE. The CDR3 is made up of 15 amino acids. CDR3 nucleotide sequence: TGTGCCAGCAGTCCAGACAGGGTTTACACCGGGGAGCTGTTTTTT. It is translated as CASSPDRVYTGELFF.

This clonotype has at least ten counts. The CDR3 sequence: CSLKGEGEKLFF. DNA of the CDR3: TGCAGCCTGAAAGGGGAGGGGGAAAAACTGTTTTTT. The chain recombines TRBV20-1 with TRBJ1-4, with D perhaps TRBD1 (5 bases). The CDR3 consists of 12 residues. CDR1 DFQATT and CDR2 SNEGSKA come from the germline V gene (reference sequence).

At least ten counts were recorded for this clonotype. The chain uses TRBV6-1 and TRBJ2-1, with 10 bases fitting TRBD2. Per the germline V gene, CDR1 is MNHNS and CDR2 is SASEGT. This CDR3 comprises 17 residues. V lost 6 bases, J lost 0 bases, and 8 bases stayed unmatched. The CDR3 loop reads CASSKSGRALSYNEQFF. CDR3 in DNA: TGTGCCAGCAGCAAAAGCGGGAGGGCCCTCTCCTACAATGAGCAGTTCTTC.

CDR3 coding DNA: TGCAGTGCCACCAGGCCCGAGAACACTGAAGCTTTCTTT. It is translated as CSATRPENTEAFF. The chain is built from TRBV20-1 and TRBJ1-1; D is unresolved. The germline V gene encodes CDR1 DFQATT and CDR2 SNEGSKA (reference sequence). V was trimmed by 6 bases and J by 1 base, leaving 12 bases between them. The CDR3 runs to 13 residues.

This clonotype appeared many times. V gene TRBV5-1 combines with J gene TRBJ2-5, with a possible D match to TRBD1 (6 bases). The CDR3 spans 13 residues. CDR1 is SGHRS, CDR2 YFSETQ, per germline. Between the trimmed V and J ends, which lost 5 bases and 3 bases, there was a span of 11 bases. CDR3 sequence (DNA): TGCGCCAGCAGTTTTAACAGGGAAGAGACCCAGTACTTC. Protein product: CASSFNREETQYF.

The chain joins TRBV20-1 to TRBJ2-1; 13 positions agree with TRBD2. Per germline, CDR1 DFQATT and CDR2 SNEGSKA (reference sequence). The CDR3 is 14 residues long. The CDR3 sequence: CSSPGLAGSNEQFF. The CDR3 DNA sequence: TGCTCAAGCCCGGGACTAGCGGGATCCAATGAGCAGTTCTTC.

This clonotype has ten or more counts. The CDR3 sequence is CASNNKGGNQPQHF. The DNA of the CDR3 is TGTGCCAGCAATAACAAGGGGGGCAATCAGCCCCAGCATTTT. V and J are TRBV27 and TRBJ1-5; perhaps TRBD1 as D (6 bases). The ends were cut back, 7 bases at V and 2 bases at J, with 12 bases in the middle. The germline CDR1 and CDR2 sequences are MNHEY and SMNVEV (reference sequence). The CDR3 runs to 14 residues.

The chain uses TRBV7-9 and TRBJ2-1; 8 bases line up with TRBD2. The CDR3 consists of 16 residues. Trimming took 5 bases from V and 5 from J; bases not matched to a gene: 11. Germline lookup yields CDR1 SEHNR and CDR2 FQNEAQ (reference sequence). Written as DNA, the CDR3 is TGTGCCAGCAGCCCCCCCTACGGGAGGGCCAACAATGAGCAGTTCTTC. Protein: CASSPPYGRANNEQFF.

In its sample, this clonotype was seen many times. V gene TRBV12-3 or TRBV12-4 combines with J gene TRBJ1-2; D is unclear. The CDR3 totals 14 residues. Trimming stripped 3 bases from V and 3 bases from J, with 11 bases between. The CDR3 nucleotides read TGTGCCAGCAGTTTCACGATATCCGACTATGGCTACACCTTC. Its protein is CASSFTISDYGYTF.